This TCR beta chain is from a study of T cell repertoires and Cas9 in healthy adults. Background on the study: CD4 and CD8 compartments: SpCas9-reactive T cells profiled for potency, cytotoxicity, lineage. Study results and limitations: In vitro, SpCas9-reactive Tregs were reported to curb effector T cell proliferation and function.

The table came from immunoSEQ multiplex PCR; TCRdb's copy has only in-frame clones and leaves some out. The sample lists fewer than 25,000 clones; about 90% were seen once. The CDR3 has 19 amino acids. Germline V gives CDR1 LNHDA, CDR2 SQIVND (reference sequence). V trimming: 5 bases; J trimming: 2 bases; junction bases outside the gene matches: 19. Comments on this clone: Its antigen is currently unknown.

The chain carries TRBV19 and TRBJ2-5; TRBD1 aligns across 8 bases. Sequenced input: CD4+ effector T cells (CD127+, CD25-, CD137-, CD154-) from PBMCs; culture status not recorded. The TCR originated in a human donor in good health. The CDR3 DNA sequence: TGTGCCAGTAGTCCCTGGGACAGGTTTAGTCTTCACGAACAAGAGACCCAGTACTTC. It is translated as CASSPWDRFSLHEQETQYF.